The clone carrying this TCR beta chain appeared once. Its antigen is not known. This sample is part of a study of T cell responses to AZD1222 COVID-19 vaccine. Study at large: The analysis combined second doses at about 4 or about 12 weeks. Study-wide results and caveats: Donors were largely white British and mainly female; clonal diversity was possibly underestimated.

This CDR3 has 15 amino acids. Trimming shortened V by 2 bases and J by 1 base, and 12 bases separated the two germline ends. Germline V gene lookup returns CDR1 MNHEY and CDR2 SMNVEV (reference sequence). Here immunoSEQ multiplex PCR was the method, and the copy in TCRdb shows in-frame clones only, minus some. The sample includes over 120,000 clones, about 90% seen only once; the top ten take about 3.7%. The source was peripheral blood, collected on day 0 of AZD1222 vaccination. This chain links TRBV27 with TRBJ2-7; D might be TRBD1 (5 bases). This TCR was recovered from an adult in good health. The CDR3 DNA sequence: TGTGCCAGCAGTTTAAGGGGTTTTCGTTCCTACGAGCAGTACTTC. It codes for CASSLRGFRSYEQYF.